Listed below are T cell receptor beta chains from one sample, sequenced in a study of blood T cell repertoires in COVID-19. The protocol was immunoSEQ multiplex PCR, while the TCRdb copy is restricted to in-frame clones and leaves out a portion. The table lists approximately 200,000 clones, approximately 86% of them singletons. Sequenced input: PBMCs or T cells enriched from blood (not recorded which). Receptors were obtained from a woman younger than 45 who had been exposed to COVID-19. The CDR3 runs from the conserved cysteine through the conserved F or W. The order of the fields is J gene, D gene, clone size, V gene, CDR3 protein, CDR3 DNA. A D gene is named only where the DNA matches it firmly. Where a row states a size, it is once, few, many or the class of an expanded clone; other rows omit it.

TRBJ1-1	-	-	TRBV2	CASSLPGNTEAFF	TGTGCCAGCAGTCTCCCCGGGAACACTGAAGCTTTCTTT
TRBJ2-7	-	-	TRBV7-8	CASTALGVYEQYF	TGTGCCAGCACCGCTTTAGGGGTCTACGAGCAGTACTTC
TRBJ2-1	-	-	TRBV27	CASSLLGIHNEQFF	TGTGCCAGCAGTTTATTGGGCATTCACAATGAGCAGTTCTTC
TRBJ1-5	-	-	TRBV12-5	CASGFFGGNQPQHF	TGTGCTAGTGGTTTTTTCGGGGGAAATCAGCCCCAGCATTTT
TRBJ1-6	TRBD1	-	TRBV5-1	CASSPGDRDNSPLHF	TGCGCCAGCAGCCCGGGGGACAGGGATAATTCACCCCTCCACTTT
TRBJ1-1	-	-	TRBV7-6	CASSGGGAEAFF	TGTGCCAGCAGCGGCGGCGGGGCTGAAGCTTTCTTT
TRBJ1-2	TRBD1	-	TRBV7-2	CASSLTYGTGAYGYTF	TGTGCCAGCAGCTTAACCTACGGGACAGGTGCATATGGCTACACCTTC
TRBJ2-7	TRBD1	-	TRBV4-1	CASSPGQGLYEQYF	TGCGCCAGCAGCCCGGGACAGGGTCTCTACGAGCAGTACTTC
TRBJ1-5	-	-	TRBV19	CASSPRGASNQPQHF	TGTGCCAGTAGTCCCAGGGGCGCGAGCAATCAGCCCCAGCATTTT
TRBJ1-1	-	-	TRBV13	CASSLPGDMNTEAFF	TGTGCCAGCAGCTTACCAGGCGACATGAACACTGAAGCTTTCTTT
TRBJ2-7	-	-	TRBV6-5	CASSYVGGAPYEQYF	TGTGCCAGCAGTTACGTAGGGGGGGCCCCCTACGAGCAGTACTTC
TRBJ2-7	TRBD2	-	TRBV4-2	CASSPRLAGLGNEQYF	TGTGCCAGCAGCCCCCGACTAGCGGGGCTGGGGAACGAGCAGTACTTC
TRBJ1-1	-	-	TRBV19	CASSIDGSMNTEAFF	TGTGCCAGTAGTATAGACGGGTCCATGAACACTGAAGCTTTCTTT
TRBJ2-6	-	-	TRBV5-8	CASRGVRGANVLTF	TGTGCCAGCAGAGGGGTAAGGGGGGCCAACGTCCTGACTTTC
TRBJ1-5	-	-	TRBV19	CASSIQAGQPQHF	TGTGCCAGTAGTATCCAGGCTGGACAGCCCCAGCATTTT
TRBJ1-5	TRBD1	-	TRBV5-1	CASSLEGGRPEQPQHF	TGCGCCAGCAGCTTGGAAGGGGGCAGACCTGAACAGCCCCAGCATTTT
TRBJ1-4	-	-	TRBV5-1	CASSPSPNEKLFF	TGCGCCAGCAGCCCAAGCCCTAATGAAAAACTGTTTTTT
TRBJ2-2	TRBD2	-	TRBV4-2	CASSRLAGNTGELFF	TGTGCCAGCAGCCGACTAGCGGGGAACACCGGGGAGCTGTTTTTT
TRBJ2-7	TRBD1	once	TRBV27	CASSFWDRPYEQYF	TGTGCCAGCAGTTTTTGGGACAGACCTTACGAGCAGTACTTC
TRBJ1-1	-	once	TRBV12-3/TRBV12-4	CATSWAPNTEAFF	TGTGCCACCTCGTGGGCTCCGAACACTGAAGCTTTCTTT
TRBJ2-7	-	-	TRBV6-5	CATTTGGDTYEQYF	TGTGCCACCACCACCGGGGGTGACACCTACGAGCAGTACTTC
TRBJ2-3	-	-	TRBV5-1	CASSFIRGDTDTQYF	TGCGCCAGCAGCTTCATACGGGGTGATACAGATACGCAGTATTTT
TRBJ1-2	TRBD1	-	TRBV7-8	CASSRLAGGVNYGYTF	TGTGCCAGCAGCCGACTCGCAGGGGGTGTCAACTATGGCTACACCTTC
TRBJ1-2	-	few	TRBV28	CASSLGGLKTNYGYTF	TGTGCCAGCAGTTTGGGGGGGCTGAAGACTAACTATGGCTACACCTTC
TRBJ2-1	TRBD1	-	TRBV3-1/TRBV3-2	CASSPTGGSYNEQFF	TGTGCCAGCAGCCCGACAGGGGGGTCTTACAATGAGCAGTTCTTC
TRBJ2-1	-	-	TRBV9	CASSGQGALLNEQFF	TGTGCCAGCAGCGGGCAGGGTGCGCTACTTAATGAGCAGTTCTTC
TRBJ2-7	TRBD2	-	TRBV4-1	CASSQDSGDAYEQYF	TGCGCCAGCAGCCAAGATAGCGGGGACGCCTACGAGCAGTACTTC
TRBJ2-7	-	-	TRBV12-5	CASGLVLYEQYF	TGTGCTAGTGGTTTGGTACTCTACGAGCAGTACTTC
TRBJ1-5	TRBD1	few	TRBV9	CASSGTGLDQPQHF	TGTGCCAGCAGCGGGACAGGGCTAGATCAGCCCCAGCATTTT